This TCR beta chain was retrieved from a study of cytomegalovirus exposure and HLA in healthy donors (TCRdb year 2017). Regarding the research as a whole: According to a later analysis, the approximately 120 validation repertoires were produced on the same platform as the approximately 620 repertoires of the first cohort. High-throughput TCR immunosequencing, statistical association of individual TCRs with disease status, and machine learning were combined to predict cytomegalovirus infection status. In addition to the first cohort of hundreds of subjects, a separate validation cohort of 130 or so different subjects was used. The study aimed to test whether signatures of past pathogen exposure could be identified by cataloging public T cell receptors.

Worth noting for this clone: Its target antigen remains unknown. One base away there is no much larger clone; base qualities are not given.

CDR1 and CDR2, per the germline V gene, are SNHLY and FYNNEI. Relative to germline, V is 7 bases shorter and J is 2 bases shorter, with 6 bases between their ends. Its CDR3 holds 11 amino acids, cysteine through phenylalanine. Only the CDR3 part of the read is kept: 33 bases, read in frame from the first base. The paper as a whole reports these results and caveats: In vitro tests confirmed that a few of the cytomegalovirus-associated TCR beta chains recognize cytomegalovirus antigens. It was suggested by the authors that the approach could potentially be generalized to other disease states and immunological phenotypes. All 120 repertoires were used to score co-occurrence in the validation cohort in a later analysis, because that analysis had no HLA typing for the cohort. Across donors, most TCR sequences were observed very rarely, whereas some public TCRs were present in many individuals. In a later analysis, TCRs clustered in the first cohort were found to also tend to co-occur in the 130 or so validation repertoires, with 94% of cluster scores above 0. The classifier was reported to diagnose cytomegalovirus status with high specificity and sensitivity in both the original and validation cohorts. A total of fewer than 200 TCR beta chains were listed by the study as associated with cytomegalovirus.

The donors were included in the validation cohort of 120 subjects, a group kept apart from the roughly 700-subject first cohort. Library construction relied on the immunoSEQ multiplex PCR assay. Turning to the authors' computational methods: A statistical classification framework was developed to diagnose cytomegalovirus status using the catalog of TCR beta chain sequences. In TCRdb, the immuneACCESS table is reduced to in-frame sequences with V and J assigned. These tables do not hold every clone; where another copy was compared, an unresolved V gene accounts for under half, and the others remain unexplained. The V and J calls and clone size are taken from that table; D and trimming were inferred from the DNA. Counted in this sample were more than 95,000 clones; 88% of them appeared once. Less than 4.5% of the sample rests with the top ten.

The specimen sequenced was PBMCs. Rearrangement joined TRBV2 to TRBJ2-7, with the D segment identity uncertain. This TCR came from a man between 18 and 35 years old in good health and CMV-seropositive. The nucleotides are TGTGCCAGCAAACAGACCTACGAGCAGTACTTC. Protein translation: CASKQTYEQYF.